This T cell receptor beta chain stems from a study of T cells after somatic rescue of genetic block. In its sample, this clone was seen a few times. Trimming stripped 9 bases from V and 1 base from J, with 9 bases between. Germline CDR1 and CDR2: LNHDA and SQIVND (reference sequence). The CDR3 totals 13 residues. Only in-frame clones appear in the TCRdb table, and some are missing; sequencing was by immunoSEQ multiplex PCR. The data show 13,000 to 15,000 clones, less than 85% seen once. The rearrangement uses TRBV19 and TRBJ2-2; TRBD1 might be the D (6 bases). The source material was peripheral blood mononuclear cells (PBMCs). The receptor comes from a man younger than 30. CDR3 protein: CASWTVNTGELFF. CDR3 coding DNA: TGTGCCAGCTGGACAGTGAACACCGGGGAGCTGTTTTTT.